This T cell receptor beta chain was found in a study of T cell changes during pregnancy in multiple sclerosis. The protocol was immunoSEQ multiplex PCR, while the TCRdb copy is restricted to in-frame clones and leaves out a portion. Of about 61,000 clones in the sample, over 80% were seen once. This clonotype was obtained from a female donor in good health, enrolled as a control in a pregnancy study. This sample comprised peripheral blood, obtained in the first trimester of pregnancy.

CDR3 loop: CASSLTGVQETQYF. CDR3 bases: TGTGCCAGCAGTTTGACAGGGGTCCAAGAGACCCAGTACTTC. The J gene is TRBJ2-5, the V gene TRBV27; 8 bases fit TRBD1. The V segment lost 3 bases and the J segment 1 base; nucleotides outside the gene matches: 1. CDR1 is MNHEY and CDR2 is SMNVEV in the germline V gene (reference sequence). CDR3 length: 14 amino acids.